The 25 T cell receptor beta chains reported below all come from one sample, sequenced in a study of early T cells in non-severe SARS-CoV-2 infection. One entry per CDR3 protein results from TCRdb running MiXCR on the 5' RACE reads. The sample consists of tens of thousands of distinct CDR3 sequences, more than 10% of them appearing once. Sequenced material: whole blood. These receptor sequences come from an adult who was a healthcare worker with PCR-confirmed SARS-CoV-2 infection or an uninfected control (not recorded which).

This clonotype was seen more than once but under ten times. This chain joins TRBV6-5 and TRBJ2-7; 8 bases align to TRBD1. Germline assignment: CDR1 MNHEY and CDR2 SVGAGI. The CDR3 sequence is 14 residues long. After removal of 5 bases from V and 4 bases from J, the junction contained 7 bases not matched to a gene. CDR3 sequence reads: CASSQDRDAYEQYF. In DNA form, the CDR3 reads TGTGCCAGCAGTCAGGACAGGGACGCGTACGAGCAGTACTTC.

The chain employs TRBV11-2 and TRBJ2-5; 7 bases are a match to TRBD1. V lost 5 bases, J lost 2 bases, and 11 bases stayed unmatched. There are 16 residues in the CDR3. Per germline, CDR1 SGHAT and CDR2 FQNNGV. The CDR3 DNA reads TGTGCCAGCAGCCCTCGACCGACAGGGCTACAAGAGACCCAGTACTTC. Its translation: CASSPRPTGLQETQYF.

This clonotype is termed medium-sized. The rearrangement joins TRBV28 to TRBJ2-2; D remains ambiguous. From germline, CDR1 is MDHEN and CDR2 SYDVKM. This CDR3 has 12 amino acids. CDR3 nucleotide sequence: TGTGGTTTAAAAGGGAACACCGGGGAGCTGTTTTTT. It is translated as CGLKGNTGELFF.

The chain employs TRBV29-1 and TRBJ1-2; D is unresolved. With 2 bases removed from V and 8 bases from J, the gap between germline ends came to 12 bases. Germline CDR1 and CDR2: SQVTM and ANQGSEA. There are 12 residues in the CDR3. Written as DNA, the CDR3 is TGCAGCGTTGAATTGCGGATGCGGGGCTACACCTTC. Translated, it gives CSVELRMRGYTF.

This clonotype was seen ten or more times. The rearrangement uses TRBV24-1 and TRBJ2-1; D not certain. The CDR3 consists of 14 residues. V was cut by 5 bases and J by 3 bases, with 10 bases left in between. CDR1 KGHDR and CDR2 SFDVKD come from the germline V gene. CDR3 in DNA: TGTGCCACCAGTGGGTGGACGGACTACAATGAGCAGTTCTTC. Protein: CATSGWTDYNEQFF.

This clonotype was detected many times. The chain links TRBV7-6 to TRBJ2-7; D unclear. Germline CDR1 SGHVS, CDR2 FNYEAQ. This CDR3 contains 13 residues. Trimming removed 5 bases at V and 0 bases at J, with 8 bases between. The CDR3 here is CASSPRSSYEQYF. DNA of the CDR3: TGTGCCAGCAGCCCGAGGAGCTCCTACGAGCAGTACTTC.

This CDR3 reads CASTQERGATSNQPQHF. CDR3 DNA: TGTGCCAGCACCCAGGAGAGGGGGGCAACTAGCAATCAGCCCCAGCATTTT. The chain links TRBV28 to TRBJ1-5, with D possibly matching TRBD1 (6 bases). Germline CDR1 MDHEN, CDR2 SYDVKM. CDR3 length: 17 amino acids. V was shortened by 7 bases and J by 0 bases, with 19 bases between the two germline ends.

This clonotype was counted ten times or more. This sequence joins TRBV11-2 and TRBJ2-1, with D possibly being TRBD1 (6 bases). V lost 6 bases and J 7 bases, leaving 16 bases between the germline ends. The length of the CDR3 is 14 residues. Germline V gene data show CDR1 as SGHAT and CDR2 as FQNNGV. The CDR3, as DNA: TGTGCCAGCAGTCAGGGGCGGCTGGGGAATGAGCAGTTCTTC. Translated, it gives CASSQGRLGNEQFF.

This clonotype has a handful of counts. The rearrangement joins TRBV6-1 to TRBJ2-1; possible D gene TRBD2, 6 bases. The CDR3 runs 16 residues. V gave up 0 bases and J gave up 0 bases, with 9 bases separating them. The germline V gene has CDR1 MNHNS and CDR2 SASEGT. CDR3 bases: TGTGCCAGCAGTGAAGCGCTCGGGAGCTCCTACAATGAGCAGTTCTTC. Its protein product is CASSEALGSSYNEQFF.

The sample holds many counts of this clonotype. V and J are TRBV5-1 and TRBJ1-2, with TRBD1 matching over 9 bases. The junction had 10 bases not matched to a gene; V was cut back by 2 bases and J by 2 bases. The CDR3 has 17 residues. Per germline, CDR1 SGHRS and CDR2 YFSETQ. The CDR3 DNA reads TGCGCCAGCAGCTTTCCTACAGGGGGCGCGGGGAACTATGGCTACACCTTC. This sequence encodes CASSFPTGGAGNYGYTF.

This clonotype was counted ten times or more. The chain combines TRBV19 with TRBJ2-1; 10 bases match TRBD2. This CDR3 region has 20 residues. Germline V lookup: CDR1 LNHDA, CDR2 SQIVND (reference sequence). Germline trimming cut 3 bases from V and 6 bases from J; bases unmatched to any gene: 20. The CDR3 coding sequence is TGTGCCAGTAGTATGCTAGCGGGAGTTGGGCCAGTAATTTACGGCAATGAGCAGTTCTTC. It encodes CASSMLAGVGPVIYGNEQFF.

This clonotype occurred many times. This sequence joins TRBV7-2 and TRBJ2-1, with D possibly TRBD1 on 6 matching bases. Looked up from germline, CDR1 is SGHTA and CDR2 is FQGNSA. The V end lost 2 bases, the J end lost 8 bases, and 13 bases lay between the germline ends. The CDR3 has 14 amino acids. CDR3 DNA sequence: TGTGCCAGCAGCTTAAGCACAGGGAAGGATGAGCAGTTCTTC. Residues: CASSLSTGKDEQFF. Complete variable domain (other parts from reference TRBV7-2 and TRBJ2-1): GAGVSQSPSNKVTEKGKDVELRCDPISGHTALYWYRQSLGQGLEFLIYFQGNSAPDKSGLPSDRFSAERTGGSVSTLTIQRTQQEDSAVYLCASSLSTGKDEQFFGPGTRLTVL.

The chain couples TRBV11-2 to TRBJ2-1; TRBD2 might be the D (6 bases). The CDR3 spans 15 residues. V lost 5 bases to trimming and J lost 0 bases, with 11 bases between them. Germline V gene sequence: CDR1 SGHAT, CDR2 FQNNGV. CDR3 sequence: CASSPQAGSYNEQFF. The CDR3 region has the DNA TGTGCCAGCAGCCCTCAAGCGGGCTCCTACAATGAGCAGTTCTTC.

The V gene is TRBV18, the J gene TRBJ2-5; D is ambiguous. Germline V CDR1 and CDR2: KGHSH, LQKENI. The V end was cut by 2 bases, the J end by 1 base, with 8 bases between. The CDR3 extends over 14 amino acids. CDR3 loop: CASSPVPGQETQYF. CDR3 in DNA: TGTGCCAGCTCACCAGTACCTGGCCAAGAGACCCAGTACTTC.

This clonotype occurred many times. The V and J genes are TRBV11-2 and TRBJ2-7, with a weak D call TRBD2 (5 bases). Trimming shortened V by 4 bases and J by 3 bases, and 13 bases separated the two germline ends. Per the germline V gene, CDR1 is SGHAT and CDR2 is FQNNGV. The CDR3 loop spans 14 amino acids. The CDR3 sequence: CASSYYGVHYEQYF. DNA for the CDR3: TGTGCCAGCAGCTACTACGGGGTACACTACGAGCAGTACTTC.

Many counts were recorded for this clonotype. The chain has TRBV7-9 and TRBJ2-1; D remains ambiguous. V was cut by 7 bases and J by 0 bases, with 10 bases left in between. The CDR3 is 14 residues long. Germline CDR1 reads SEHNR; CDR2 reads FQNEAQ (reference sequence). The CDR3 loop is CASIGSVSYNEQFF. In nucleotides, the CDR3 is TGTGCCAGCATCGGGTCGGTCTCCTACAATGAGCAGTTCTTC.

This clonotype appeared a few times. The CDR3 DNA follows: TGTGCCAGCAGTTTATCCGGGCAGGGAGGCTACGAGCAGTACTTC. Amino acid sequence: CASSLSGQGGYEQYF. The V and J genes are TRBV27 and TRBJ2-7; D perhaps matches TRBD2 (6 bases). Germline lookup yields CDR1 MNHEY and CDR2 SMNVEV (reference sequence). CDR3 length: 15 residues. V dropped 0 bases and J dropped 3 bases, with 12 bases sitting between them.

V usage is TRBV7-9 and J usage is TRBJ2-1; TRBD1 matches at 9 bases. Per the germline V gene, CDR1 is SEHNR and CDR2 is FQNEAQ (reference sequence). Trimming at V came to 5 bases and at J to 7 bases, leaving 12 bases not matched to a gene. The CDR3 covers 16 residues. The CDR3 loop reads CASSREFRDRENEQFF. Here the CDR3 DNA reads TGTGCCAGCAGCCGGGAATTTCGGGACAGGGAGAATGAGCAGTTCTTC. Using reference TRBV7-9 and TRBJ2-1 for the parts outside the CDR3, the full variable domain is DTGVSQNPRHKITKRGQNVTFRCDPISEHNRLYWYRQTLGQGPEFLTYFQNEAQLEKSRLLSDRFSAERPKGSFSTLEIQRTEQGDSAMYLCASSREFRDRENEQFFGPGTRLTVL.

The chain has TRBV7-9 and TRBJ2-7; 9 nucleotides line up with TRBD2. CDR3 size: 17 residues. Germline V gene data show CDR1 as SEHNR and CDR2 as FQNEAQ (reference sequence). J lost 0 bases, V lost 5 bases, and 11 bases had no gene match. CDR3 loop: CASSPEGGRGSSYEQYF. CDR3 bases: TGTGCCAGCAGCCCCGAAGGCGGGAGGGGTAGCTCCTACGAGCAGTACTTC.

Many counts were recorded for this clonotype. The chain combines TRBV15 with TRBJ2-1; unclear D gene. The CDR3 runs to 14 residues. V shed 0 bases and J shed 2 bases, with 5 bases lying between them. Per the germline V gene, CDR1 is LNHNV and CDR2 is YYDKDF (reference sequence). CDR3 sequence (DNA): TGTGCCACCAGCAGAGATCCTACCTACAATGAGCAGTTCTTC. It is translated as CATSRDPTYNEQFF.

The sample holds a few counts of this clonotype. This chain connects TRBV6-5 to TRBJ2-6; D is possibly TRBD1 or TRBD2 (6 bases each). The germline V gene encodes CDR1 MNHEY and CDR2 SVGAGI. The CDR3 is made up of 17 amino acids. V was trimmed by 0 bases and J by 0 bases, leaving 9 bases between them. In nucleotides, the CDR3 is TGTGCCAGCAGTTACTCTTCGGGGGCCTCTGGGGCCAACGTCCTGACTTTC. It translates to CASSYSSGASGANVLTF.

This clonotype was seen a few times. The genes are TRBV29-1 and TRBJ2-1; unclear D gene. Germline assignment: CDR1 SQVTM and CDR2 ANQGSEA. V was shortened by 0 bases and J by 4 bases, with 13 bases between the two germline ends. The CDR3 is 15 residues long. CDR3 loop: CSVEDRGTVYNEQFF. DNA of the CDR3: TGCAGCGTTGAAGATCGAGGAACAGTTTACAATGAGCAGTTCTTC.

The chain couples TRBV6-1 to TRBJ2-2; D unclear. Germline CDR1 and CDR2: MNHNS and SASEGT. Trimming removed 6 bases at V and 5 bases at J, with 10 bases between. CDR3 size: 13 residues. The CDR3 bases are TGTGCCAGCAGCACCACCCCTACCGGGGAGCTGTTTTTT. Protein sequence: CASSTTPTGELFF.

This clonotype occurred many times. This chain connects TRBV20-1 to TRBJ1-5, with a tentative D call TRBD1 (6 bases). CDR1 DFQATT and CDR2 SNEGSKA come from the germline V gene (reference sequence). V gave up 5 bases and J gave up 3 bases, with 17 bases separating them. The CDR3 runs to 15 residues. The CDR3 loop is CSADGRDTYNQPQHF. In nucleotides, the CDR3 is TGCAGTGCTGACGGACGGGACACCTACAATCAGCCCCAGCATTTT.

The DNA for the CDR3 is TGTGCCAGCAGTCGTACTAGCGGGAGAGGGACCGGGGAGCTGTTTTTT. Translation gives CASSRTSGRGTGELFF. The chain carries TRBV9 and TRBJ2-2; 11 nucleotides match TRBD2. CDR3 length: 16 residues. Germline CDR1 is SGDLS and CDR2 is YYNGEE. V was clipped by 5 bases and J by 5 bases; unmatched bases: 8.